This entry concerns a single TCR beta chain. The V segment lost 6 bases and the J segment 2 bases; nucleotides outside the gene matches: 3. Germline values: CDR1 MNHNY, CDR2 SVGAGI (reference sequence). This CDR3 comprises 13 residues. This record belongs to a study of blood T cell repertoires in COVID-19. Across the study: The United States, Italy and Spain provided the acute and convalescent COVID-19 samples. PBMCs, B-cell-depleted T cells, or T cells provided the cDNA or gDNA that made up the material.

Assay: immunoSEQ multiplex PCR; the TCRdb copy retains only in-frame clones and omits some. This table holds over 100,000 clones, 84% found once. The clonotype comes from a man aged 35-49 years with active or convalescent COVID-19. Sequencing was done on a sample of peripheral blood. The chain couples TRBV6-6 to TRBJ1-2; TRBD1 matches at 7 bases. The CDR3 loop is CASSQTGNYGYTF. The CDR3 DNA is TGTGCCAGCAGCCAGACAGGGAACTATGGCTACACCTTC.